This TCR beta chain originates from a study of T cell responses to AZD1222 COVID-19 vaccine. General study results and limits: Spike regions recognized by vaccine-associated CD4 TCRs spanned the protein, led by 160-218 and 743-854. Donors were largely white British and mainly female; clonal diversity was possibly underestimated.

The data were produced by immunoSEQ multiplex PCR, yet TCRdb's version contains in-frame clones alone and is incomplete. The table lists over 100,000 clones, roughly nine tenths of them singletons. Worth noting for this clone: What it recognizes is unknown.

Trimming stripped 7 bases from V and 3 bases from J, with 6 bases between. The CDR3 extends over 12 amino acids. This specimen consisted of peripheral blood, obtained 28 days after the second AZD1222 dose. V gene TRBV12-3 or TRBV12-4 combines with J gene TRBJ2-2; D gene ambiguous. The TCR sequence derives from an adult who received the AZD1222 COVID-19 vaccine. CDR3 in amino acids: CASNLYTGELFF. In DNA form, the CDR3 reads TGTGCCAGCAACCTATACACCGGGGAGCTGTTTTTT.